This T cell receptor beta chain was identified in a study of control samples from healthy donors and cancer patients. Per the germline V gene, CDR1 is SGHDT and CDR2 is YYEEEE. The J segment lost 0 bases and the V segment lost 0 bases, leaving 9 bases of the junction unmatched. CDR3 length: 19 residues. Generated by immunoSEQ multiplex PCR, the TCRdb table keeps only in-frame clones and is missing some. This sample has around 130,000 clones, with about nine tenths found just once. This clone was observed once. Sequenced input: PBMCs. The chain couples TRBV5-6 to TRBJ2-7; 13 bases line up with TRBD2. The TCR was taken from a man aged 50 or older with head and neck cancer. CDR3 in amino acids: CASSLGAATSGRSSYEQYF. CDR3 bases: TGTGCCAGCAGCTTGGGGGCGGCGACTAGCGGGAGGAGCTCCTACGAGCAGTACTTC.